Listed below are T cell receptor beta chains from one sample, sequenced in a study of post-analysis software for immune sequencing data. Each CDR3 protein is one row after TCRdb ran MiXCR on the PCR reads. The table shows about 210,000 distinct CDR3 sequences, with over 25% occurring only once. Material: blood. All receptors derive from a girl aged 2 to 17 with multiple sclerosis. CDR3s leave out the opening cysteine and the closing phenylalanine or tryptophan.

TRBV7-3,ASSLTGSNSPPH
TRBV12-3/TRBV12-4,ASSFVAGGKETQY
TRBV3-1,ASSRTWAEKLF
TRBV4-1,ASTLRVAGVDNEQF
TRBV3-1,ASRREGRNYGYT
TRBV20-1,SARSYRTGTNNSPLH
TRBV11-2,ASSLAAPTDTQY
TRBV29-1,SARRGRESAGELF
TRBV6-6,ASSSLRLSTEQF
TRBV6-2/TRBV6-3,ASRQNARNTEAF
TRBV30,ACSGRAYNEQF
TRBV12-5,ASAAGTGPHTDTQY
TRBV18,ASSGPGGTDTQY
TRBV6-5,ASSPAGTQYQETQY
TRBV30,ALKFFLMNTEAF
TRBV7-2,ASSIQTLSGATPYGYT
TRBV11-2,ASRQGDTSNTEAF
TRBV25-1,ASSEVGSGANVLT
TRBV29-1,SVGGRGDEQY
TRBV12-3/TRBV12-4,ASNRPGGDGYT
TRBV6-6,ASSFGGRGTQY
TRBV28,ASTTQSSGSTDTQY
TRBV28,ASSLWYGYT
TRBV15,ATSKLAGGFLSGEQY
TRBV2,ASNRQGANYGYT
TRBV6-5,ASSRTGYGSYT
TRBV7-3,ASSLTGSNSPLH
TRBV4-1,ASSPGQGQRSYT
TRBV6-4,ASSDFGQTPYNEQF
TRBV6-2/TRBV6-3,ASSYSGTGDTGELF
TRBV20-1,SARGQSNQPQH
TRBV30,ARLVRDTEAF
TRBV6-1,ASSEYLRGDTQY
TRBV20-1,SARFPPGTATNEKLF
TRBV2,ASGESESYNEQF
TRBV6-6,ASSYPVYEQY
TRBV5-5,ASGVGGGAYYNEQF
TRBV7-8,ASSRSGVGNQPQH
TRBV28,AVPGGASGNTIY
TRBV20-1,SARDRGSGNQPQH
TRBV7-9,ASSRGQAYYGYT
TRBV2,ASTLDRGTAEAF
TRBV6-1,ASSEESLNYEQY
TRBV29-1,SVYGLNTEAF
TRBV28,ASSPALAKNIQY
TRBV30,AWRLKGKTEAF
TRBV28,ASSLIGISSDEQF
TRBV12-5,ASGLVPRDSYEQY
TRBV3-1,ASSHRAKNIQY
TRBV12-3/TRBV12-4,ASSDAQSGTETQY
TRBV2,ASSVRVMATEAF
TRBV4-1,ASSQDRRTMNTEAF
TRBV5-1,ASSWSGGFTEAF
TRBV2,ASVRRLDQPQH
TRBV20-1,SATIPGQDEQY
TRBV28,ASSGTRANTDTQY
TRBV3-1,ASSPAPAARNEQF